The 18 T cell receptor beta chains in this list originate from one sample, sequenced in a study of radiotherapy plus CTLA-4 blockade in lung cancer. Measured with immunoSEQ multiplex PCR; TCRdb has only the in-frame clones, and not every one. The sample shows approximately 40,000 clones, 75% to 80% of them seen only once. The specimen was peripheral blood, collected from a patient treated with radiotherapy plus ipilimumab. These receptors were taken from a human donor with non-small cell lung cancer whose response to radiotherapy plus ipilimumab could not be evaluated.

The V and J genes are TRBV6-5 and TRBJ2-2, with 11 bases lining up with TRBD1. The trim removed 4 bases at V and 4 bases at J, leaving 2 bases unmatched. The CDR3 has 15 residues. The germline V gene encodes CDR1 MNHEY and CDR2 SVGAGI. The CDR3: CASSFGTGGTGELFF. Here the CDR3 DNA reads TGTGCCAGCAGTTTCGGGACAGGGGGCACCGGGGAGCTGTTTTTT.

V and J are TRBV28 and TRBJ1-2; perhaps TRBD1 as D (6 bases). The CDR3 has 15 residues. CDR1 and CDR2 (germline): MDHEN, SYDVKM. V lost 3 bases, J lost 4 bases, and 15 bases lay in between. As DNA, the CDR3 is TGTGCCAGCAGTTTGGGGGGGGGCACCGGCTATGGCTACACCTTC. Translation gives CASSLGGGTGYGYTF.

The rearrangement joins TRBV7-9 to TRBJ2-5; TRBD1 matches at 10 bases. The J call is uncertain, as TRBJ2-7 better fits the DNA end. The CDR3 is 13 residues long. Germline loops: CDR1 SEHNR, CDR2 FQNEAQ (reference sequence). Here the CDR3 reads CASSPGTGAEQYF. The CDR3 nucleotides read TGTGCCAGCAGCCCTGGGACAGGGGCCGAGCAGTACTTC.

The chain has TRBV18 and TRBJ2-7; 10 bases fit TRBD2. CDR3 length: 17 amino acids. Germline V gene lookup returns CDR1 KGHSH and CDR2 LQKENI. The V gene end was trimmed by 2 bases and the J gene end by 2 bases; junction bases not matched to a gene: 9. The CDR3 here is CASSPTAGGPRPYEQYF. The CDR3 DNA sequence: TGTGCCAGCTCACCAACAGCGGGGGGGCCTAGGCCCTACGAGCAGTACTTC.

This clone was detected once. The chain couples TRBV27 to TRBJ1-4; D is ambiguous. Trimming cost V 10 bases and J 6 bases, with 15 bases left between them. The CDR3 has 13 residues. Germline CDR1 and CDR2: MNHEY and SMNVEV (reference sequence). This CDR3 reads CATSTIGYEKLFF. The CDR3 bases are TGTGCCACGTCTACGATCGGGTATGAAAAACTGTTTTTT.

V is TRBV28 and J is TRBJ1-2, with a possible D match to TRBD1 (5 bases). Germline lookup yields CDR1 MDHEN and CDR2 SYDVKM. The CDR3 totals 13 residues. V gave up 6 bases and J gave up 4 bases, with 12 bases separating them. Written as DNA, the CDR3 is TGTGCCAGCAGGACAGTGGCCCTCTATGGCTACACCTTC. Protein product: CASRTVALYGYTF.

The V call is TRBV6-5, the J call TRBJ2-1, with D possibly matching TRBD1 (5 bases). The CDR3 extends over 13 amino acids. Deletions cut 5 bases from V and 5 bases from J, with 10 bases between. CDR1 is MNHEY and CDR2 is SVGAGI in the germline V gene. The CDR3 sequence is CASSLTGNNEQFF. The CDR3 DNA reads as TGTGCCAGCAGTCTTACAGGAAACAATGAGCAGTTCTTC.

This CDR3 reads CASSLILGAGEQFF. CDR3 coding DNA: TGTGCCAGCAGTTTAATCCTGGGGGCGGGTGAGCAGTTCTTC. V and J are TRBV27 and TRBJ2-1; D perhaps matches TRBD1 (6 bases). Trimming took 2 bases from V and 9 from J, leaving 14 bases between them. CDR1 is MNHEY and CDR2 is SMNVEV in the germline V gene (reference sequence). The CDR3 contains 14 residues.

The CDR3 reads CASRRVSGGSTDTQYF. CDR3 in DNA: TGTGCCAGCAGGCGGGTCAGCGGGGGGAGCACAGATACGCAGTATTTT. This chain links TRBV7-8 with TRBJ2-3, with 9 bases matching TRBD2. The CDR3 loop spans 16 amino acids. Germline CDR1 reads SGHVS; CDR2 reads FQNEAQ. V gave up 6 bases and J gave up 0 bases; unmatched junction bases: 7.

The V call is TRBV28, the J call TRBJ1-5, with D maybe TRBD1 (6 bases). Trimming removed 7 bases from V and 2 bases from J, with 9 bases in between. This CDR3 spans 13 amino acids. Germline V lookup: CDR1 MDHEN, CDR2 SYDVKM. This chain's CDR3 is CASIRGGNQPQHF. CDR3 nucleotides: TGTGCCAGCATCAGGGGAGGCAATCAGCCCCAGCATTTT. Combining the CDR3 with reference TRBV28 and TRBJ1-5 gives the whole variable domain DVKVTQSSRYLVKRTGEKVFLECVQDMDHENMFWYRQDPGLGLRLIYFSYDVKMKEKGDIPEGYSVSREKKERFSLILESASTNQTSMYLCASIRGGNQPQHFGDGTRLSIL.

The J gene is TRBJ2-6, the V gene TRBV27; the D gene is possibly TRBD1 (5 bases). Per germline, CDR1 MNHEY and CDR2 SMNVEV (reference sequence). V lost 2 bases, J lost 3 bases, and 11 bases lay in between. The CDR3 contains 16 residues. The CDR3 loop is CASSLQGYGGANVLTF. The CDR3 DNA reads TGTGCCAGCAGTTTACAGGGTTACGGTGGGGCCAACGTCCTGACTTTC.

V usage is TRBV7-3 and J usage is TRBJ2-1; D possibly corresponds to TRBD1 (8 bases). Trimming stripped 5 bases from V and 8 bases from J, with 22 bases between. The V gene's germline CDR1 is SGHTA and CDR2 FQGTGA. CDR3 length: 16 residues. In DNA, the CDR3 is TGTGCCAGCAGCCTGGGGGGGGCAGGGGGCGCTTATGAGCAGTTCTTC. Amino acid sequence: CASSLGGAGGAYEQFF.

V is TRBV2 and J is TRBJ1-5, with D hard to call. Germline CDR1 reads SNHLY; CDR2 reads FYNNEI. V was shortened by 2 bases and J by 4 bases, with 9 bases between the two germline ends. There are 14 residues in the CDR3. CDR3 sequence (DNA): TGTGCCAGCAGTGAAAGTACAACGAATCAGCCCCAGCATTTT. Protein product: CASSESTTNQPQHF.

The rearrangement joins TRBV6-5 to TRBJ1-1; 8 bases are a match to TRBD1. The CDR3 contains 13 residues. Germline trimming cut 6 bases from V and 4 bases from J; bases unmatched to any gene: 4. Germline V CDR1 and CDR2: MNHEY, SVGAGI. In nucleotides, the CDR3 is TGTGCCAGCAGACGTACAGGGGGCACTGAAGCTTTCTTT. Translation: CASRRTGGTEAFF.

The gene calls are TRBV7-9 and TRBJ1-4; weak D call: TRBD1 (5 bases). The length of the CDR3 is 15 residues. Germline V gene sequence: CDR1 SEHNR, CDR2 FQNEAQ (reference sequence). V lost 5 bases, J lost 2 bases, and 12 bases lay in between. The CDR3 region is CASSPGGATNEKLFF. Here the CDR3 DNA reads TGTGCCAGCAGCCCCGGCGGGGCGACTAATGAAAAACTGTTTTTT.

The chain combines TRBV7-8 with TRBJ1-2, with TRBD1 matching over 7 bases. V trimming: 4 bases; J trimming: 7 bases; junction bases outside the gene matches: 12. CDR1 and CDR2 from the germline V gene are SGHVS and FQNEAQ. This CDR3 contains 15 residues. The CDR3 loop is CASSYLGGALSGYTF. In nucleotides, the CDR3 is TGTGCCAGCAGCTACCTAGGGGGCGCCTTAAGTGGCTACACCTTC.

This clone was seen only once. V gene TRBV5-1 combines with J gene TRBJ2-1; D is possibly TRBD2 (5 bases). V was cut by 4 bases and J by 12 bases, with 14 bases left in between. Germline assignment: CDR1 SGHRS and CDR2 YFSETQ. The CDR3 has 12 residues. The CDR3 sequence: CASSAGYGGQFF. The DNA for the CDR3 is TGCGCCAGCAGCGCGGGTTACGGTGGGCAGTTCTTC.

Judged by abundance, this clone is medium-sized. The CDR3 region has the DNA TGCGCCAGCAGCCAAGGAGGAAATAGCAATCAGCCCCAGCATTTT. Its protein product is CASSQGGNSNQPQHF. This chain links TRBV4-1 with TRBJ1-5; D is unclear. V dropped 1 base and J dropped 0 bases, with 7 bases sitting between them. The CDR3 runs to 15 residues. Looked up from germline, CDR1 is MGHRA and CDR2 is YSYEKL.